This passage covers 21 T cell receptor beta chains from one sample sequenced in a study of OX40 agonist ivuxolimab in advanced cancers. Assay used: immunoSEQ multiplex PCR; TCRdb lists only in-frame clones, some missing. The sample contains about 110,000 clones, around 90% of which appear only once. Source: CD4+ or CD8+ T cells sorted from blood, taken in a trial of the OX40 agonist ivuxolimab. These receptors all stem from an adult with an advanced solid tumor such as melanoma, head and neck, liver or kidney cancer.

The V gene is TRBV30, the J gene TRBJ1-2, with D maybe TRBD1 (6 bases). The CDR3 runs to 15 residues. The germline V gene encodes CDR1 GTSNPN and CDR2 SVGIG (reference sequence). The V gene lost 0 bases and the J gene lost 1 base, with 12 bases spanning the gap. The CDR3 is CAWSVPGAFNYGYTF. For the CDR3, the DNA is TGTGCCTGGAGTGTCCCGGGGGCCTTTAACTATGGCTACACCTTC.

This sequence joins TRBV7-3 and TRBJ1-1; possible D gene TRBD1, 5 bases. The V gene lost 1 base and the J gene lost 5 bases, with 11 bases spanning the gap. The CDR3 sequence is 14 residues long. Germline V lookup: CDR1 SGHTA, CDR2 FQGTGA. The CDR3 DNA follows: TGTGCCAGCAGCTTAAAAGCAGGGATGACTGAAGCTTTCTTT. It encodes CASSLKAGMTEAFF.

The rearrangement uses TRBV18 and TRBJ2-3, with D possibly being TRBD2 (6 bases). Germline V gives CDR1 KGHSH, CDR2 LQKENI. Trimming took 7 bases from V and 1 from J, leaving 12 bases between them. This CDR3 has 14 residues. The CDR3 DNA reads TGTGCCAGCTATTACGGGGGAGGCACAGATACGCAGTATTTT. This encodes CASYYGGGTDTQYF.

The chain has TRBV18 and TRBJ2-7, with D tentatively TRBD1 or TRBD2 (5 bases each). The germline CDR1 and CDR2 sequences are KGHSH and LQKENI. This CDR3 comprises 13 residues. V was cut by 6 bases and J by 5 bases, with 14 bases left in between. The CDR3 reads CASSPGALDEQYF. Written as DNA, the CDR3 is TGTGCCAGCTCGCCCGGGGCCCTGGACGAGCAGTACTTC.

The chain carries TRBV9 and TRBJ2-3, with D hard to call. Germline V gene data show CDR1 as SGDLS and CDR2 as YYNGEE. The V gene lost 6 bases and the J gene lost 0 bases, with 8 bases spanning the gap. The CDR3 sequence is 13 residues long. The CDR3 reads CASNHDSTDTQYF. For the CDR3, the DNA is TGTGCCAGCAACCACGACAGCACAGATACGCAGTATTTT.

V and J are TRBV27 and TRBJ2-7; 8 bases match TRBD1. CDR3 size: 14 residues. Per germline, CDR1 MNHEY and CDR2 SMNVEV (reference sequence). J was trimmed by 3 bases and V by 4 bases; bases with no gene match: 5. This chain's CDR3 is CASSSGQGHYEQYF. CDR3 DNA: TGTGCCAGCAGTTCCGGACAGGGCCACTACGAGCAGTACTTC.

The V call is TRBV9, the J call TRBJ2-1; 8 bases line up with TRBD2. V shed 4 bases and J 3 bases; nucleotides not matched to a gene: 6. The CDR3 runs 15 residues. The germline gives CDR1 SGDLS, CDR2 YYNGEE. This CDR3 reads CASSISGTRYNEQFF. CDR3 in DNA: TGTGCCAGCAGCATTAGCGGGACACGCTACAATGAGCAGTTCTTC.

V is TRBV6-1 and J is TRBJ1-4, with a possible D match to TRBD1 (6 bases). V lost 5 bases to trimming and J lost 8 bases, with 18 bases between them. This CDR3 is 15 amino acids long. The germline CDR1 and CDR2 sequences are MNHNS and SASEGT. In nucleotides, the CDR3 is TGTGCCAGCAGTCATGAAACAGGGTCCAGGGAAAAACTGTTTTTT. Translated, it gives CASSHETGSREKLFF.

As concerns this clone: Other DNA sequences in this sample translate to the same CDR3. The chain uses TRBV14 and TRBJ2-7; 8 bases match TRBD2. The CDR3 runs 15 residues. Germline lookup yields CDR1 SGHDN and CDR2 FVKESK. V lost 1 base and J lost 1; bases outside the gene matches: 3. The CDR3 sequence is CASSQVSGGSYEQYF. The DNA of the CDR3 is TGTGCCAGCAGCCAAGTCTCGGGGGGGTCCTACGAGCAGTACTTC.

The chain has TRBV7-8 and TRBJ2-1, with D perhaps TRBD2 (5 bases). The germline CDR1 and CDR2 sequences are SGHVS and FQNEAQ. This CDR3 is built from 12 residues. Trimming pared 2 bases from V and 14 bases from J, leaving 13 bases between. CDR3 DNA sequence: TGTGCCAGCAGCTTATCAAGTAGGGAGAAGTTCTTC. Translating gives CASSLSSREKFF.

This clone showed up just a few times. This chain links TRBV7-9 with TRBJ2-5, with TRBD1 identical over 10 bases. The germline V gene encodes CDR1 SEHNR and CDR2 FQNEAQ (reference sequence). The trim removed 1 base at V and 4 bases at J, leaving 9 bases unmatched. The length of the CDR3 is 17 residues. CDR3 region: CASSLGFGDRGRETQYF. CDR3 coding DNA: TGTGCCAGCAGCTTAGGCTTTGGGGACAGGGGCCGAGAGACCCAGTACTTC.

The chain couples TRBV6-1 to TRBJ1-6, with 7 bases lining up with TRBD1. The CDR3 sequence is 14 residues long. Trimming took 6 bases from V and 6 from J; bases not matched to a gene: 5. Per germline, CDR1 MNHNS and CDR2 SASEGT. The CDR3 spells CASRTAGGNSPLHF. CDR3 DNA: TGTGCCAGCAGAACGGCAGGGGGTAATTCACCCCTCCACTTT.

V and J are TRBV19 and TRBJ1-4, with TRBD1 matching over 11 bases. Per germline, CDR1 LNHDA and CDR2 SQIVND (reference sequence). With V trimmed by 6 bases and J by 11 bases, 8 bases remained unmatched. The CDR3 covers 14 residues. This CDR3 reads CASSLGTGGTKLFF. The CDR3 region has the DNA TGTGCCAGTAGCCTCGGGACAGGGGGGACCAAACTGTTTTTT.

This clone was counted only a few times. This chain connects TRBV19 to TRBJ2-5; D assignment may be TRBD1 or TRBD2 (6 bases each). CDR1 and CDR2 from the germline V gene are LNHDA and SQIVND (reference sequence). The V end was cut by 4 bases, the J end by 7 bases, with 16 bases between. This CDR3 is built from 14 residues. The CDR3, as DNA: TGTGCCAGTAGTAGTGGGGGGCAAAGATGGACCCAGTACTTC. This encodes CASSSGGQRWTQYF.

CDR3 region: CASSLTAGTHEQYF. The CDR3 DNA is TGTGCCAGCAGCTTAACGGCGGGTACCCACGAGCAGTACTTC. The V gene is TRBV11-3, the J gene TRBJ2-7, with D perhaps matching TRBD2 (5 bases). CDR1 is SGHNT, CDR2 YENEEA, per germline. The CDR3 runs 14 residues. V dropped 2 bases and J dropped 5 bases, with 13 bases sitting between them.

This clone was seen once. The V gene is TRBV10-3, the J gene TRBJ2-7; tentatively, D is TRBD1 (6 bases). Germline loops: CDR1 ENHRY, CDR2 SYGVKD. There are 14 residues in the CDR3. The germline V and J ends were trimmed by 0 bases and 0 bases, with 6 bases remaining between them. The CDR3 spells CAISESTGSYEQYF. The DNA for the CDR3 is TGTGCCATCAGTGAGTCGACAGGCTCCTACGAGCAGTACTTC.

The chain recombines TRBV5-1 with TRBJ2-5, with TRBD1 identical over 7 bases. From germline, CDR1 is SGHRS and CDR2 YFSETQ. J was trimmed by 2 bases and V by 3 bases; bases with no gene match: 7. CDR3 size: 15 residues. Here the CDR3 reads CASSWNTGEQETQYF. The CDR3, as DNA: TGCGCCAGCAGCTGGAACACAGGGGAGCAAGAGACCCAGTACTTC.

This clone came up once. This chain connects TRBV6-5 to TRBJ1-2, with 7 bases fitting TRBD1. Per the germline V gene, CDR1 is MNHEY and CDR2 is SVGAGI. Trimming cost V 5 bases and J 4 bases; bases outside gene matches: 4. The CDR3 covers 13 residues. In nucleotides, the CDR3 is TGTGCCAGCAGTGACAGGGATAGCTATGGCTACACCTTC. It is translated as CASSDRDSYGYTF.

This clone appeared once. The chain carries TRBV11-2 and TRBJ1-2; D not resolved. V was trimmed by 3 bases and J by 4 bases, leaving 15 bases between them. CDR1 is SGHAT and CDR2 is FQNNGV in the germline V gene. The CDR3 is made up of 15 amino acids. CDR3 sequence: CASSFIGAALYGYTF. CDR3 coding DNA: TGTGCCAGCAGCTTTATAGGCGCGGCCCTCTATGGCTACACCTTC.

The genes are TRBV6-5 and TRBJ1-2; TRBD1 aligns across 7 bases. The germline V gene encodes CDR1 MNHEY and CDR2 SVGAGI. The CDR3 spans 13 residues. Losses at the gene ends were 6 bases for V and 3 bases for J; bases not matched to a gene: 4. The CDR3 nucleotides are TGTGCCAGCAGCTTCGACAGGGACTATGGCTACACCTTC. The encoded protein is CASSFDRDYGYTF.

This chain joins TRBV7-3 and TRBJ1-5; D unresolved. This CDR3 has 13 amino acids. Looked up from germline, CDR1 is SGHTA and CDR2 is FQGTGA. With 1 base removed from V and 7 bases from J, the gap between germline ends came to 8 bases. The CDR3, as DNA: TGTGCCAGCAGCTTAAGTGAAGGACAGCCCCAGCATTTT. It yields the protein CASSLSEGQPQHF.